Listed below are T cell receptor beta chains from one sample, sequenced in a study of shared clonotypes between healthy human individuals. Sequencing was performed with immunoSEQ multiplex PCR; in TCRdb, only in-frame clones are kept and a portion is missing. The profile shows under 1 million clones, roughly 92% of them singletons. Sequencing was carried out using naive CD8+ T cells sorted from blood. The receptors stem from a man aged 30 to 45 in good health. Both conserved end residues are part of each CDR3. The order of the fields is V gene, J gene, clone size, D gene, CDR3 DNA, CDR3 protein. A D gene is named only where the DNA matches it firmly. Rows may omit the clone size; those that give it use once, few, many or a size class.

TRBV10-3	TRBJ2-1	.	TRBD1	TGTGCCACCGTGGACAGGGGGCGGGGGAGCTCCTACAATGAGCAGTTCTTC	CATVDRGRGSSYNEQFF
TRBV14	TRBJ2-7	.	.	TGTGCCAGCAGCCCGGGGGTAGGTAGCAGGACCTACGAGCAGTACTTC	CASSPGVGSRTYEQYF
TRBV7-9	TRBJ1-1	.	.	TGTGCCAGCAGCCAGAACACTGAAGCTTTCTTT	CASSQNTEAFF
TRBV7-6	TRBJ1-2	.	TRBD1	TGTGCCAGCAGCTTACTTCCCGGACAGGACCAGGGTGGCTACACCTTC	CASSLLPGQDQGGYTF
TRBV28	TRBJ2-7	.	TRBD1	TGTGCCAGCAGTTGGACAGGGGTGGACGAGCAGTACTTC	CASSWTGVDEQYF
TRBV5-6	TRBJ2-7	.	TRBD2	TGTGCCAGCAGCTTGGGGACTAGCCCCTACGAGCAGTACTTC	CASSLGTSPYEQYF
TRBV4-2	TRBJ2-3	.	TRBD2	TGTGCCAGCAGCCAGCCCGGCGGACTAGCGGGGATAACAGATACGCAGTATTTT	CASSQPGGLAGITDTQYF
TRBV7-6	TRBJ2-5	.	.	TGTGCCAGCAGCTTAGGGGGGAGGTCCGGGACCCAGTACTTC	CASSLGGRSGTQYF
TRBV6-1	TRBJ2-4	.	.	TGTGCCAGCAGCACCCGGGACATTCAGTACTTC	CASSTRDIQYF
TRBV6-1	TRBJ2-5	.	TRBD1	TGTGCCAGCAGGCCGGGACAGGGGCGAGAGACCCAGTACTTC	CASRPGQGRETQYF
TRBV7-9	TRBJ2-4	.	.	TGTGCCAGCAGCCCGAAGGGACTTAACATTCAGTACTTC	CASSPKGLNIQYF
TRBV28	TRBJ1-5	once	.	TGTGCCAGCAGTTTCGACAGGCTAAGCAATCAGCCCCAGCATTTT	CASSFDRLSNQPQHF
TRBV5-6	TRBJ2-7	few	.	TGTGCCAGCAGCTTTAATTACGAGCAGTACTTC	CASSFNYEQYF
TRBV27	TRBJ1-5	.	.	TGTGCCAGCAGTTCCCAGGGACTCAATCAGCCCCAGCATTTT	CASSSQGLNQPQHF
TRBV7-9	TRBJ1-2	.	.	TGTGCCAGCAGCTTAAGACAGGACTATGGCTACACCTTC	CASSLRQDYGYTF
TRBV5-1	TRBJ1-1	.	TRBD1	TGCGCCAGCAGCGGGACAGGGGGCTGGGGCACTGAAGCTTTCTTT	CASSGTGGWGTEAFF
TRBV10-2	TRBJ1-1	few	TRBD1	TGCGCCAGCAGTGAAGGGACAGGGGAAGCTTTCTTT	CASSEGTGEAFF
TRBV5-4	TRBJ1-2	.	.	TGTGCCAGCAGCTTAGGGGCCAACACTAACTATGGCTACACCTTC	CASSLGANTNYGYTF
TRBV29-1	TRBJ2-7	.	TRBD2	TGCAGCGTGGGCGGGACTAGCGGGAGGACCTACGAGCAGTACTTC	CSVGGTSGRTYEQYF
TRBV30	TRBJ1-2	.	.	TGTGCCTGGAGTCTGGGTATCTATGGCTACACCTTC	CAWSLGIYGYTF
TRBV10-2	TRBJ2-2	once	.	TGCGCCAGCAGTGAGTCGATTGACACCGGGGAGCTGTTTTTT	CASSESIDTGELFF
TRBV28	TRBJ1-3	.	.	TGTGCCAGCAGTCCTTACAGGAGCTCTGGAAACACCATATATTTT	CASSPYRSSGNTIYF